Given below is one T cell receptor (beta chain) in context. Its target is not known. Trimming cost V 0 bases and J 8 bases; bases outside gene matches: 3. Germline V gene sequence: CDR1 SGDLS, CDR2 YYNGEE. CDR3 length: 14 residues. This sample is part of a study of cytomegalovirus exposure and HLA in healthy donors. Study results and limitations: There were some public TCRs occurring in many donors, but most TCR sequences were rare. Altogether, 150 to 200 TCR beta chains were recorded as cytomegalovirus-associated. Researchers reported that a few CMV-associated chains were confirmed in vitro as CMV antigen-specific. Reportedly, diagnosis of cytomegalovirus status by the classifier showed high specificity and sensitivity.

The PCR used 60 Vbeta and 13 Jbeta primers. Libraries were prepared by immunoSEQ multiplex PCR; TCRdb keeps only in-frame clonotypes and omits some of them. Found here are 120,000 or so clones, roughly 80% of them singletons; the top ten hold 1%. The clonotype comes from a middle-aged man in good health and CMV-seronegative. This chain joins TRBV9 and TRBJ1-2; TRBD1 agrees at 11 bases. Specimen: PBMCs. CDR3 in DNA: TGTGCCAGCAGCGTAGGGGACAGGGGGAACGGCTACACCTTC. It codes for CASSVGDRGNGYTF.